This T cell receptor (beta chain) was obtained from a study of T cells after yellow fever vaccination. Study details: Preparing low-cell-number fractions relied on SMART-Seq v4 Ultra Low Input.

Germline-derived CDR1 and CDR2 are MNHNS and SASEGT. Trimming took off 6 bases at V and 2 bases at J, with 11 bases between the two ends. The CDR3 has 14 residues. Points from the study as a whole: A limited proportion of clonotypes was detected within both the CD4 and CD8 compartments.

This clonotype was found many times. Its matching antigen is unknown. A process of 5'RACE template switching, which added a universal primer site and UMIs, was used to make TCR cDNA. TCRdb fed the 5' RACE reads into MiXCR, producing one record per CDR3 protein. The repertoire has approximately 250,000 distinct CDR3 sequences, approximately 6.8% of them found once; the top ten carry 0.8% to 1.2%. The input for sequencing was CD4+ T cells sorted from PBMCs, taken on the day of the yellow fever booster vaccination. This chain connects TRBV6-1 to TRBJ2-1, with a weak D call TRBD1 (5 bases). This TCR was sampled from a man aged 30 to 39 who received the YFV17D yellow fever vaccine. The CDR3 region is CASRARETYNEQFF. The CDR3 DNA follows: TGTGCCAGCAGGGCCAGGGAAACCTACAATGAGCAGTTCTTC.